This T cell receptor (delta chain) originates from a study of Vδ1+ human thymocytes. This clone was counted ten times or more. Its specificity is unknown. V lost 4 bases and J lost 0, with 23 bases in between. Germline-derived CDR1 and CDR2 are GEAIGNYY and EKD. This CDR3 spans 18 amino acids. The template was reverse-transcribed extracted RNA. The CDR3 regions were amplified by multiplex PCR from V-gene primers to a constant-region primer. TCRdb made new clone calls on the multiplex PCR reads using CATT. The table shows about 75,000 delta-chain clones, with around 35% occurring only once. General study findings and limits: Unexpected Vdelta2 sequences could cause misinterpretation of bulk repertoire data. Highly polyclonal TRG and TRD repertoires with Gaussian CDR3 length distributions appeared in thymus. Many TRG clonotypes were shared between donors; TRD repertoires were essentially private.

The J gene is TRDJ1, the V gene TRDV2, with TRDD3 as a possible D gene (6 bases). This TCR was recovered from a boy in the first two years of life who had congenital heart surgery. The source material was Vdelta1+ gamma-delta thymocytes from the thymus. The subset here: FACS-sorted CD3+ TCRalphabeta- TCRVdelta1+ TCRVdelta2- thymocytes. The CDR3 reads CACEPTGGTHLNTDKLIF. The DNA of the CDR3 is TGTGCCTGTGAGCCTACCGGGGGGACCCACCTTAACACCGATAAACTCATCTTT.